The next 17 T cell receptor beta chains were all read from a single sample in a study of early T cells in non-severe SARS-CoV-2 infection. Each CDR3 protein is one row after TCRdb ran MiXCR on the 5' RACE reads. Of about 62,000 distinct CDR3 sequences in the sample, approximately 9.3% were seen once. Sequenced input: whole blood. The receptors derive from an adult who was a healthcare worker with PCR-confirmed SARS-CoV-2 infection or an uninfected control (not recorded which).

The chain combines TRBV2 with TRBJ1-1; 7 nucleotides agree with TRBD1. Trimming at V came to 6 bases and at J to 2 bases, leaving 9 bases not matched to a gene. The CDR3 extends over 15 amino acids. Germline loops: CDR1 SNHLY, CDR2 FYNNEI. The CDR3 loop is CASRQRGTVNTEAFF. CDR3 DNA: TGTGCCAGCAGACAACGAGGGACAGTAAACACTGAAGCTTTCTTT. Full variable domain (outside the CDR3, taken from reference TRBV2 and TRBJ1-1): EPEVTQTPSHQVTQMGQEVILRCVPISNHLYFYWYRQILGQKVEFLVSFYNNEISEKSEIFDDQFSVERPDGSNFTLKIRSTKLEDSAMYFCASRQRGTVNTEAFFGQGTRLTVV.

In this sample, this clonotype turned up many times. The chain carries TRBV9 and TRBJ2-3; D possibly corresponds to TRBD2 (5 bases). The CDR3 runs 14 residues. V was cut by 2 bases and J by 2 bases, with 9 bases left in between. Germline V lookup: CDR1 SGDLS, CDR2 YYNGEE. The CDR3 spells CASSVTRATDTQYF. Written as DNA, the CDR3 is TGTGCCAGCAGCGTCACGCGGGCCACAGATACGCAGTATTTT.

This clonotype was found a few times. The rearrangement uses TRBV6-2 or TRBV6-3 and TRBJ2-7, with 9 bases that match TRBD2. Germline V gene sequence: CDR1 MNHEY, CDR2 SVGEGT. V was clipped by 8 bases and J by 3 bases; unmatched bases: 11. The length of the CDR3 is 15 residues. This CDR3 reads CASCTGSGGIYEQYV. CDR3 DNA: TGTGCCAGCTGTACGGGTAGCGGGGGAATCTACGAGCAGTACGTC.

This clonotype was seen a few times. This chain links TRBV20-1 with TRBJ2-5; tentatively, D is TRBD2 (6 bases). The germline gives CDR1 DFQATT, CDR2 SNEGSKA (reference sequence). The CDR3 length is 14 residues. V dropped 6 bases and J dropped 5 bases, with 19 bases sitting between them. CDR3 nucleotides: TGCAGTGCAGGAACGGGACCGGCGGGGGAGACCCAGTACTTC. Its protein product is CSAGTGPAGETQYF.

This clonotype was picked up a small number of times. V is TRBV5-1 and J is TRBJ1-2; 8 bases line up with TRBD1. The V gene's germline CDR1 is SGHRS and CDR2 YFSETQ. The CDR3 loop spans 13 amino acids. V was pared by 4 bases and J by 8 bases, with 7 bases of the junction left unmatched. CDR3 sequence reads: CASSTGQGPGYTF. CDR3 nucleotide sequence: TGCGCCAGCAGCACCGGACAGGGCCCCGGCTACACCTTC.

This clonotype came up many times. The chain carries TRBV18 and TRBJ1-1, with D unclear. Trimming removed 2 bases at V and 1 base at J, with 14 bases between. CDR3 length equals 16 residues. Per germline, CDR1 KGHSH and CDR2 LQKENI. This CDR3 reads CASSPTHGRGNTEAFF. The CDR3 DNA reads TGTGCCAGCTCACCAACCCATGGGCGGGGGAACACTGAAGCTTTCTTT. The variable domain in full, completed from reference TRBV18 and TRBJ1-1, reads NAGVMQNPRHLVRRRGQEARLRCSPMKGHSHVYWYRQLPEEGLKFMVYLQKENIIDESGMPKERFSAEFPKEGPSILRIQQVVRGDSAAYFCASSPTHGRGNTEAFFGQGTRLTVV.

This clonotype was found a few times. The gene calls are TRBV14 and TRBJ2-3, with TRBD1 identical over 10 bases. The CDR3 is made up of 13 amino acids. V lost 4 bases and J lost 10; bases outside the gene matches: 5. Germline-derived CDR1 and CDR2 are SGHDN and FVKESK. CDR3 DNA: TGTGCCAGCAGCCGACAGGGGGCGAGAGCGCAGTATTTT. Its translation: CASSRQGARAQYF.

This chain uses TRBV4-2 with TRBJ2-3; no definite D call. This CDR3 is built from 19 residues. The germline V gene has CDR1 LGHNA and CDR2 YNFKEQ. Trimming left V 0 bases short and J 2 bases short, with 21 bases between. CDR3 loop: CASSQESIGGRLNTDTQYF. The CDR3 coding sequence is TGTGCCAGCAGCCAAGAATCAATCGGCGGTCGGCTAAACACAGATACGCAGTATTTT.

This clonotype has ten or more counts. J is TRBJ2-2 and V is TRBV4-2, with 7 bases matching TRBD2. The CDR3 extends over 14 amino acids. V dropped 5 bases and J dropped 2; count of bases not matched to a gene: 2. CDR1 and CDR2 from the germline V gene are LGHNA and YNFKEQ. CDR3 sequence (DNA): TGTGCCAGCAGCGAAGCGGGAAACACCGGGGAGCTGTTTTTT. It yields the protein CASSEAGNTGELFF.

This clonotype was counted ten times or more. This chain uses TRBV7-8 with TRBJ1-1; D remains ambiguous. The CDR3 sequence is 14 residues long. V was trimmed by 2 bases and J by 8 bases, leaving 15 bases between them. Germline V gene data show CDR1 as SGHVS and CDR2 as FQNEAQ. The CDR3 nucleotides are TGTGCCAGCAGCTTATATCCGGGCCAACTGGAAGCTTTCTTT. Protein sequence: CASSLYPGQLEAFF.

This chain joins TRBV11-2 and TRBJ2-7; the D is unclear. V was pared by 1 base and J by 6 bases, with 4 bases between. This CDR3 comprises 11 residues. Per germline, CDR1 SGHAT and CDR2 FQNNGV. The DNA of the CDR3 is TGTGCCAGCAGCTTAGTTTTCGAGCAGTACGTC. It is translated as CASSLVFEQYV.

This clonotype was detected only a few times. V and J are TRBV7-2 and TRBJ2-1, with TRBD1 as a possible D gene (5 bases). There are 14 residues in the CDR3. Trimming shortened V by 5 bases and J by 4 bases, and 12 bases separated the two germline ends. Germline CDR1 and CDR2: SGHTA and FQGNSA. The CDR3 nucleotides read TGTGCCAGCAGCCAAGGTGACAGTTACAATGAGCAGTTCTTC. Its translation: CASSQGDSYNEQFF.

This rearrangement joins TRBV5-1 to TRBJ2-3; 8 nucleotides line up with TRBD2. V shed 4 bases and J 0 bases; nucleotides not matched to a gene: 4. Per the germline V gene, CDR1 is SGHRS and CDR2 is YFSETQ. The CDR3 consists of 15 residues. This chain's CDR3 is CASSLAGASTDTQYF. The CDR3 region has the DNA TGCGCCAGCAGCCTAGCGGGCGCTAGCACAGATACGCAGTATTTT.

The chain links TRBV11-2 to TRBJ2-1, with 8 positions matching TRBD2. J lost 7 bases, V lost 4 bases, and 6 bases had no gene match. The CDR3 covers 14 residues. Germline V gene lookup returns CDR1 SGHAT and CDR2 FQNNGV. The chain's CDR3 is CASSSLSGGNEQFF. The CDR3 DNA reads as TGTGCCAGCAGCTCTCTCAGCGGGGGAAATGAGCAGTTCTTC. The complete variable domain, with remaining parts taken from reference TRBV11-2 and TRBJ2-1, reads EAGVAQSPRYKIIEKRQSVAFWCNPISGHATLYWYQQILGQGPKLLIQFQNNGVVDDSQLPKDRFSAERLKGVDSTLKIQPAKLEDSAVYLCASSSLSGGNEQFFGPGTRLTVL.

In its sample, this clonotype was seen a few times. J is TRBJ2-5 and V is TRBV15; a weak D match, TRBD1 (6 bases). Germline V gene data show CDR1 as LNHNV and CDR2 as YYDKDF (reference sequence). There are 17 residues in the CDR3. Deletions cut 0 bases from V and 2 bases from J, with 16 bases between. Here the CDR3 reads CATSRDRPGAIQETQYF. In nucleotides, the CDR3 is TGTGCCACCAGCAGAGATCGGCCAGGGGCGATACAAGAGACCCAGTACTTC.

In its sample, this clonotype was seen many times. CDR3 nucleotide sequence: TGCAGTGCTAGAGCTCAGACAGGGGCTAGCAATCAGCCCCAGCATTTT. Translating gives CSARAQTGASNQPQHF. The rearrangement uses TRBV20-1 and TRBJ1-5, with 8 bases fitting TRBD1. Germline assignment: CDR1 DFQATT and CDR2 SNEGSKA (reference sequence). The trim removed 1 base at V and 0 bases at J, leaving 5 bases unmatched. The CDR3 totals 16 residues.

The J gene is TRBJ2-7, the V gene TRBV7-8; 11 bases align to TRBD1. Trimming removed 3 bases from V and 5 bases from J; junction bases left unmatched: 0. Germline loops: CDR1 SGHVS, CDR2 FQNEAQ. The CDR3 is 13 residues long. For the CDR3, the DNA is TGTGCCAGCAGCTTGGACAGGGGGCACGAGCAGTACGTC. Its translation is CASSLDRGHEQYV.